This TCR beta chain was sequenced for a study of T cell responses to AZD1222 COVID-19 vaccine. The study, taken as a whole, reports: Females outnumbered males among donors, who were mostly white British; clonal diversity was possibly underestimated. Just a handful of AZD1222 recipients tested seropositive at baseline.

TCRdb's copy holds only in-frame clones and misses some; the assay was immunoSEQ multiplex PCR. The data hold over 70,000 clones, with 60% to 85% observed a single time. With 6 bases removed from V and 1 base from J, the gap between germline ends came to 4 bases. The V gene's germline CDR1 is MDHEN and CDR2 SYDVKM. This CDR3 region has 12 residues. As concerns this clone: The antigen is undetermined.

The sequence was obtained from an adult who received the MenACWY meningococcal vaccine as a control. J is TRBJ1-3 and V is TRBV28; D not certain. The starting material was peripheral blood, obtained 28 days after the second dose of the MenACWY control vaccine. CDR3 sequence: CASRGSGNTIYF. The CDR3 DNA is TGTGCCAGCAGAGGTTCTGGAAACACCATATATTTT.